These 29 T cell receptor beta chains share one sample of origin, sequenced in a study of OX40 agonist ivuxolimab in advanced cancers. Some clones are missing from TCRdb's copy, which holds only in-frame ones; the method was immunoSEQ multiplex PCR. The repertoire includes about 64,000 clones, about four fifths of them detected once, and approximately 5% sits in the top ten. This specimen consisted of CD4+ or CD8+ T cells sorted from blood, obtained in a trial of the OX40 agonist ivuxolimab. These TCRs come from an adult with an advanced solid tumor such as melanoma, head and neck, liver or kidney cancer.

In nucleotides, the CDR3 is TGTGCCAGCTCAAGCGACAGCACTGAAGCTTTCTTT. Its translation is CASSSDSTEAFF. The chain links TRBV18 to TRBJ1-1, with D perhaps matching TRBD1 (5 bases). V lost 5 bases and J 4 bases, leaving 8 bases between the germline ends. Germline V gene lookup returns CDR1 KGHSH and CDR2 LQKENI. This CDR3 spans 12 amino acids.

J is TRBJ1-1 and V is TRBV4-1; D not resolved. Germline CDR1 and CDR2: MGHRA and YSYEKL. Trimming took off 4 bases at V and 5 bases at J, with 11 bases between the two ends. The CDR3 contains 13 residues. The CDR3 reads CASSRLTGTEAFF. The CDR3 DNA reads TGCGCCAGCAGCCGACTGACGGGAACTGAAGCTTTCTTT.

The rearrangement joins TRBV4-2 to TRBJ2-5; D ambiguous. With the DNA end fitting TRBJ2-7 better, the J assignment may be wrong. CDR1 and CDR2 from the germline V gene are LGHNA and YNFKEQ. CDR3 length: 14 amino acids. The DNA of the CDR3 is TGTGCCAGCAGCCCCGACCCTTGGGGTTACGAGCAGTACTTC. It yields the protein CASSPDPWGYEQYF.

This clone was seen a single time. The chain is built from TRBV5-1 and TRBJ2-1; D may correspond to TRBD1 or TRBD2 (5 bases each). Germline assignment: CDR1 SGHRS and CDR2 YFSETQ. The CDR3 loop spans 15 amino acids. V lost 1 base and J 6 bases, leaving 14 bases between the germline ends. CDR3 sequence (DNA): TGCGCCAGCAGCTTGATGCTTGGGACCCCCAATGAGCAGTTCTTC. The encoded protein is CASSLMLGTPNEQFF.

The chain links TRBV6-5 to TRBJ2-7, with 7 bases that match TRBD1. Germline CDR1 reads MNHEY; CDR2 reads SVGAGI. The CDR3 covers 16 residues. With V trimmed by 2 bases and J by 3 bases, 10 bases remained unmatched. The CDR3 sequence is CASSYGAGQEGYEQYF. The CDR3, as DNA: TGTGCCAGCAGTTACGGAGCAGGACAGGAAGGCTACGAGCAGTACTTC.

This chain uses TRBV7-2 with TRBJ2-7, with 13 nucleotides matching TRBD2. V lost 5 bases to trimming and J lost 3 bases; unmatched junction nucleotides: 1. The CDR3 is 14 residues long. Germline V gene sequence: CDR1 SGHTA, CDR2 FQGNSA. CDR3 protein: CASSRTSGGYEQYF. CDR3 in DNA: TGTGCCAGCAGCAGGACTAGCGGGGGCTACGAGCAGTACTTC.

This chain joins TRBV2 and TRBJ1-1; D is ambiguous. The CDR3 has 13 residues. V was cut by 3 bases and J by 1 base, with 6 bases left in between. Germline values: CDR1 SNHLY, CDR2 FYNNEI. The CDR3 DNA is TGTGCCAGCAGTGATCGGAGGAACACTGAAGCTTTCTTT. Amino acids: CASSDRRNTEAFF. The variable domain in full, completed from reference TRBV2 and TRBJ1-1, reads EPEVTQTPSHQVTQMGQEVILRCVPISNHLYFYWYRQILGQKVEFLVSFYNNEISEKSEIFDDQFSVERPDGSNFTLKIRSTKLEDSAMYFCASSDRRNTEAFFGQGTRLTVV.

This sequence joins TRBV7-8 and TRBJ2-5; TRBD2 aligns across 12 bases. Per germline, CDR1 SGHVS and CDR2 FQNEAQ. Unmatched junction bases numbered 4, after V lost 1 base and J lost 7 bases. The CDR3 runs 15 residues. This chain's CDR3 is CASSLETSGRGTQYF. In DNA form, the CDR3 reads TGTGCCAGCAGCTTAGAGACTAGCGGGAGAGGGACCCAGTACTTC.

The genes are TRBV27 and TRBJ2-1; D not certain. V was shortened by 5 bases and J by 0 bases, with 8 bases between the two germline ends. Germline V CDR1 and CDR2: MNHEY, SMNVEV (reference sequence). This CDR3 is 14 amino acids long. CDR3 bases: TGTGCCAGCAGTGGTACTAACTCCTACAATGAGCAGTTCTTC. It translates to CASSGTNSYNEQFF.

The rearrangement links TRBV5-4 to TRBJ2-7; D is unresolved. The V end was cut by 0 bases, the J end by 12 bases, with 16 bases between. CDR3 length: 13 residues. Germline V gene lookup returns CDR1 SGHNT and CDR2 YYREEE (reference sequence). CDR3 coding DNA: TGTGCCAGCAGCTTGGACCCCGACTCCCTTGGGTACTTC. This translates into CASSLDPDSLGYF.

The chain couples TRBV5-8 to TRBJ1-6; tentatively, D is TRBD1 (5 bases). The CDR3 consists of 17 residues. Germline V lookup: CDR1 SGHTS, CDR2 YDEGEE. Trimming left V 3 bases short and J 0 bases short, with 13 bases between. The CDR3: CASSWGLQSSYNSPLHF. The CDR3 nucleotides read TGTGCCAGCAGCTGGGGACTCCAGAGCTCCTATAATTCACCCCTCCACTTT.

This chain uses TRBV11-2 with TRBJ2-7, with D tentatively TRBD2 (5 bases). V dropped 4 bases and J dropped 3 bases, with 7 bases sitting between them. This CDR3 comprises 12 residues. CDR1 SGHAT and CDR2 FQNNGV come from the germline V gene. CDR3 amino acids: CASSSGNYEQYF. The CDR3 bases are TGTGCCAGCAGCTCCGGGAACTACGAGCAGTACTTC.

The CDR3 reads CASSLGGPGAYNEQFF. The DNA of the CDR3 is TGTGCCAGCAGCTTAGGGGGCCCCGGGGCATACAATGAGCAGTTCTTC. The chain combines TRBV7-8 with TRBJ2-1; either TRBD1 or TRBD2 may fit D (5 bases each). Germline CDR1 and CDR2: SGHVS and FQNEAQ. The germline V and J ends were trimmed by 1 base and 4 bases, with 14 bases remaining between them. This CDR3 contains 16 residues.

The chain joins TRBV5-1 to TRBJ2-7; 12 nucleotides match TRBD2. J was trimmed by 0 bases and V by 4 bases; bases with no gene match: 17. The CDR3 covers 20 residues. The germline V gene encodes CDR1 SGHRS and CDR2 YFSETQ. The CDR3 is CASSAILRTSGIPSSYEQYF. In DNA form, the CDR3 reads TGCGCCAGCAGCGCCATTTTAAGGACTAGCGGGATTCCCAGCTCCTACGAGCAGTACTTC.

This chain connects TRBV6-5 to TRBJ1-1; D is unresolved. Germline V gene data show CDR1 as MNHEY and CDR2 as SVGAGI. Trimming removed 7 bases at V and 1 base at J, with 13 bases between. The CDR3 sequence is 14 residues long. The CDR3 reads CASTQSGENTEAFF. In DNA, the CDR3 is TGTGCCAGCACCCAATCCGGGGAGAACACTGAAGCTTTCTTT.

The chain employs TRBV11-2 and TRBJ2-3; the D is unclear. CDR3 length: 14 residues. CDR1 and CDR2 (germline): SGHAT, FQNNGV. Trimming shortened V by 0 bases and J by 7 bases, and 11 bases separated the two germline ends. In DNA form, the CDR3 reads TGTGCCAGCAGCTTAGACAGATTGTTAAATACGCAGTATTTT. It yields the protein CASSLDRLLNTQYF.

The chain links TRBV10-3 to TRBJ2-1, with 9 nucleotides matching TRBD1. The germline CDR1 and CDR2 sequences are ENHRY and SYGVKD. The CDR3 covers 14 residues. With 2 bases clipped from V and 6 bases from J, the junction kept 2 bases outside the gene matches. CDR3 in amino acids: CAISELGQGNEQFF. The CDR3 DNA is TGTGCCATCAGTGAGCTGGGACAGGGCAATGAGCAGTTCTTC.

The rearrangement joins TRBV5-4 to TRBJ1-6; D is perhaps TRBD1 (5 bases). The CDR3 is 19 residues long. Trimming left V 0 bases short and J 5 bases short, with 21 bases between. Germline CDR1 and CDR2: SGHNT and YYREEE (reference sequence). CDR3 coding DNA: TGTGCCAGCAGCTTGGGGTTTTTCTTACCGGGACGGAATAATTCACCCCTCCACTTT. Protein: CASSLGFFLPGRNNSPLHF. Drawing the rest from reference TRBV5-4 and TRBJ1-6, the complete variable domain is ETGVTQSPTHLIKTRGQQVTLRCSSQSGHNTVSWYQQALGQGPQFIFQYYREEENGRGNFPPRFSGLQFPNYSSELNVNALELDDSALYLCASSLGFFLPGRNNSPLHFGNGTRLTVT.

The rearrangement joins TRBV6-1 to TRBJ1-5; 10 bases map to TRBD1. CDR3 length equals 15 residues. In germline, CDR1 is MNHNS, CDR2 SASEGT. V lost 4 bases and J lost 6; bases outside the gene matches: 6. CDR3 sequence: CASSAQDRGFQPQHF. In DNA form, the CDR3 reads TGTGCCAGCAGTGCCCAGGACAGGGGGTTTCAGCCCCAGCATTTT.

The chain has TRBV6-6 and TRBJ1-1; 10 bases agree with TRBD1. This CDR3 comprises 15 residues. V dropped 4 bases and J dropped 11; count of bases not matched to a gene: 13. Looked up from germline, CDR1 is MNHNY and CDR2 is SVGAGI (reference sequence). CDR3 amino acids: CASSFTGTGDSGAFF. The CDR3 DNA is TGTGCCAGCAGTTTTACCGGGACAGGGGATTCGGGTGCTTTCTTT.

This sequence joins TRBV27 and TRBJ1-6; D not resolved. CDR3 length: 15 residues. Germline CDR1 is MNHEY and CDR2 is SMNVEV (reference sequence). V was pared by 7 bases and J by 6 bases, with 16 bases between. CDR3 nucleotides: TGTGCCAGCACCTTAGGGCAGCAACCTAATTCACCCCTCCACTTT. This sequence encodes CASTLGQQPNSPLHF.

The gene calls are TRBV27 and TRBJ1-1; TRBD1 is a possible D gene (5 bases). The germline V and J ends were trimmed by 3 bases and 5 bases, with 19 bases remaining between them. The V gene's germline CDR1 is MNHEY and CDR2 SMNVEV (reference sequence). The CDR3 sequence is 16 residues long. CDR3 coding DNA: TGTGCCAGCAGTTTGGGGTCTCGGGGGAGAATTACTGAAGCTTTCTTT. Protein product: CASSLGSRGRITEAFF.

The chain couples TRBV5-1 to TRBJ2-1; 13 bases match TRBD2. Per the germline V gene, CDR1 is SGHRS and CDR2 is YFSETQ. The J segment lost 7 bases and the V segment lost 4 bases, leaving 5 bases of the junction unmatched. The CDR3 runs 15 residues. The CDR3 spells CASSIGTSGNNEQFF. In DNA form, the CDR3 reads TGCGCCAGCAGCATAGGGACTAGCGGGAATAATGAGCAGTTCTTC.

The V and J genes are TRBV5-8 and TRBJ2-5, with D possibly being TRBD1 (6 bases). The V gene lost 6 bases and the J gene lost 3 bases, with 12 bases spanning the gap. The germline gives CDR1 SGHTS, CDR2 YDEGEE. The CDR3 loop spans 13 amino acids. CDR3 coding DNA: TGTGCCAGCAACGGACAGTCAGAAGAGACCCAGTACTTC. It yields the protein CASNGQSEETQYF.

The chain uses TRBV29-1 and TRBJ2-5; D not certain. The CDR3 spans 12 residues. V was pared by 7 bases and J by 4 bases, with 13 bases between. CDR1 is SQVTM, CDR2 ANQGSEA, per germline. CDR3 nucleotides: TGCAGCGCCCCTGATAGACGAGAGACCCAGTACTTC. Its translation is CSAPDRRETQYF.

The rearrangement links TRBV6-6 to TRBJ2-1, with 8 bases matching TRBD1. CDR1 and CDR2 (germline): MNHNY, SVGAGI (reference sequence). This CDR3 is built from 14 residues. V trimming: 7 bases; J trimming: 14 bases; junction bases outside the gene matches: 16. In DNA form, the CDR3 reads TGTGCCAGCACCTACGGGACAGGACGGCAAGTGGAGTTCTTC. Translating it yields CASTYGTGRQVEFF.

This chain joins TRBV29-1 and TRBJ1-2, with unresolved D. CDR1 SQVTM and CDR2 ANQGSEA come from the germline V gene. The CDR3 covers 10 residues. As DNA, the CDR3 is TGCAGTATTGGGGTAGAGGGCTACACCTTC. It encodes CSIGVEGYTF.

This rearrangement joins TRBV19 to TRBJ1-2; 7 bases fit TRBD1. CDR1 and CDR2 from the germline V gene are LNHDA and SQIVND (reference sequence). This CDR3 has 14 amino acids. Trimming took 4 bases from V and 1 from J; bases not matched to a gene: 3. CDR3: CASSTQGVNYGYTF. For the CDR3, the DNA is TGTGCCAGTAGTACGCAGGGGGTTAACTATGGCTACACCTTC.

Comment on this clone: This same CDR3 is encoded by further DNA sequences in the sample. The chain's CDR3 is CASSLRQNTEAFF. DNA of the CDR3: TGTGCCAGCAGCTTAAGGCAGAACACTGAAGCTTTCTTT. The gene calls are TRBV11-1 and TRBJ1-1, with unresolved D. CDR1 and CDR2 (germline): SGHAT, FQDESV (reference sequence). Trimming cost V 2 bases and J 1 base, with 5 bases left between them. The CDR3 contains 13 residues.